A selection of T cell receptor beta chains follows, all from one sample in a study of cytomegalovirus exposure and HLA in healthy donors. Using immunoSEQ multiplex PCR, the repertoire was profiled, and TCRdb retains in-frame clones only, with some absent. The repertoire holds some 200,000 clones, with just over 90% as singletons. Sequenced input: PBMCs. The receptors originated from a woman aged 18-30 years in good health and CMV-seronegative. Both conserved end residues are part of each CDR3. Each record gives: D gene, clone size, J gene, V gene, CDR3 DNA, CDR3 protein. A D gene is named only where the DNA matches it firmly. Only some rows state a clone size, as once, few, many or a class for expanded clones.

>-|-|TRBJ2-1|TRBV2
TGTGCCAGCAGTGAAATGAGTTCCTACAATGAGCAGTTCTTC
CASSEMSSYNEQFF
>-|-|TRBJ1-2|TRBV7-6
TGTGCCAGCAGCTTAGCGGGAGGGGGTGGCTATGGCTACACCTTC
CASSLAGGGGYGYTF
>-|-|TRBJ2-2|TRBV6-5
TGTGCCAGCTCACATGGCGGGGAGCTGTTTTTT
CASSHGGELFF
>-|-|TRBJ1-5|TRBV5-1
TGCGCCAGCACCCCCACGGGGGGCGAGAATCAGCCCCAGCATTTT
CASTPTGGENQPQHF
>-|-|TRBJ2-1|TRBV5-4
TGTGCCAGCAGCTTAGGGGTTTCCTACAATGAGCAGTTCTTC
CASSLGVSYNEQFF
>TRBD2|once|TRBJ2-7|TRBV5-1
TGCGCCAGCAGCTTGCGACTAGCGGGAGGGCCGAGGGAGCAGTACTTC
CASSLRLAGGPREQYF
>TRBD2|-|TRBJ2-3|TRBV9
TGTGCCAGCAGCGTCTTTTCCTTGGCGGGAGGGAGCACAGATACGCAGTATTTT
CASSVFSLAGGSTDTQYF
>-|-|TRBJ1-1|TRBV10-2
TGCGCCAGCAGTGTGGGGAGGGAAGCTTTCTTT
CASSVGREAFF
>TRBD1|-|TRBJ1-2|TRBV7-4
TGTGCCAGCAGCCCCACACAGCCCCTACCAAACACAGGGGGCGCTTACACCTTC
CASSPTQPLPNTGGAYTF
>-|-|TRBJ1-4|TRBV11-2
TGTGCCAGCAGCTTTGGAGATGAAAAACTGTTTTTT
CASSFGDEKLFF
>TRBD1|-|TRBJ1-1|TRBV5-1
TGCGCCAGCAGCCTTAAGACAGGGGATGTGGGAGCTTTCTTT
CASSLKTGDVGAFF
>-|-|TRBJ1-1|TRBV7-9
TGTGCCAGCGAGGGGGAATACACTGAAGCTTTCTTT
CASEGEYTEAFF
>TRBD2|-|TRBJ2-2|TRBV28
TGTGCCACCCGCATGCCTAGCGGCGGGGAGCTGTTTTTT
CATRMPSGGELFF
>-|-|TRBJ1-2|TRBV5-6
TGTGCCAGCAGCGTGGGACGGGGGGCCACTGGCTACACCTTC
CASSVGRGATGYTF
>-|-|TRBJ1-1|TRBV6-1
TGTGCCAGCAGCCCTGACAGGCACACTGAAGCTTTCTTT
CASSPDRHTEAFF